The 13 T cell receptor beta chains below come from one sample, sequenced in a study of cytomegalovirus exposure and HLA in healthy donors (dated by TCRdb to 2016 to 2017). Libraries came from the immunoSEQ multiplex PCR assay. TCRdb took over this immuneACCESS table, retaining in-frame rearrangements with V and J assigned. Such tables are incomplete; in checked studies, under half of the missing clones stem from an unresolved V gene, and the remainder is unexplained. The sample table shows more than 95,000 clones, and approximately 91% are seen once. More than 1.5% of the sample goes to the ten largest clones. Sequencing was done on a sample of PBMCs. The origin of the receptors is a woman between 18 and 29 years old in good health and CMV-seronegative.

V gene TRBV6-5 combines with J gene TRBJ2-1; 7 bases fit TRBD1. CDR3 size: 14 residues. Germline V gene sequence: CDR1 MNHEY, CDR2 SVGAGI. V gave up 7 bases and J gave up 3 bases; unmatched junction bases: 6. As DNA, the CDR3 is TGTGCCAGCAAGGACAGGAATGACTACAATGAGCAGTTCTTC. It codes for CASKDRNDYNEQFF.

The sample holds one count of this clone. The V gene is TRBV2, the J gene TRBJ2-7, with 14 nucleotides matching TRBD2. With 6 bases clipped from V and 10 bases from J, the junction kept 8 bases outside the gene matches. The germline CDR1 and CDR2 sequences are SNHLY and FYNNEI. CDR3 length: 14 residues. Here the CDR3 reads CASREGLAGAQQYF. The CDR3 coding sequence is TGTGCCAGCAGGGAGGGACTAGCGGGAGCGCAACAGTACTTC.

This chain joins TRBV28 and TRBJ2-7; no clear D. Trimming stripped 0 bases from V and 0 bases from J, with 9 bases between. The CDR3 has 15 residues. CDR1 and CDR2 from the germline V gene are MDHEN and SYDVKM. CDR3 region: CASSLWAASSYEQYF. CDR3 DNA sequence: TGTGCCAGCAGTTTATGGGCAGCTAGCTCCTACGAGCAGTACTTC.

The rearrangement joins TRBV29-1 to TRBJ2-7, with 9 bases aligning to TRBD2. In germline, CDR1 is SQVTM, CDR2 ANQGSEA. The CDR3 is made up of 12 amino acids. V lost 4 bases to trimming and J lost 2 bases; unmatched junction nucleotides: 0. Here the CDR3 DNA reads TGCAGCGTTGTAGCGGGGGCCTACGAGCAGTACTTC. As protein: CSVVAGAYEQYF.

V gene TRBV11-2 combines with J gene TRBJ2-7; 7 bases are a match to TRBD1. The J segment lost 1 base and the V segment lost 5 bases, leaving 5 bases of the junction unmatched. The CDR3 is 14 amino acids. The germline V gene has CDR1 SGHAT and CDR2 FQNNGV. CDR3 residues: CASSQDRASYEQYF. DNA for the CDR3: TGTGCCAGCAGCCAAGACAGGGCATCCTACGAGCAGTACTTC.

This sequence joins TRBV7-8 and TRBJ2-7; 10 bases fit TRBD2. Germline V CDR1 and CDR2: SGHVS, FQNEAQ. J was trimmed by 7 bases and V by 6 bases; bases with no gene match: 3. The CDR3 runs 12 residues. CDR3 region: CASRGLAEEQYF. CDR3 bases: TGTGCCAGCAGAGGACTAGCGGAAGAGCAGTACTTC.

The chain carries TRBV18 and TRBJ2-7; D is perhaps TRBD1 (6 bases). The CDR3 covers 13 residues. Germline lookup yields CDR1 KGHSH and CDR2 LQKENI. Trimming shortened V by 2 bases and J by 2 bases, and 7 bases separated the two germline ends. The CDR3 spells CASSPGGPYEQYF. The CDR3 DNA reads TGTGCCAGCTCACCAGGGGGCCCCTACGAGCAGTACTTC.

CDR3 region: CASSGRLAGEVNEQFF. DNA of the CDR3: TGTGCCAGCAGCGGACGACTAGCGGGAGAGGTGAATGAGCAGTTCTTC. The chain couples TRBV21-1 to TRBJ2-1; TRBD2, the table's D call, was not compared with the DNA. TRBV21-1 has pseudogene status. There are 16 residues in the CDR3.

The chain couples TRBV4-1 to TRBJ2-7, with TRBD1 identical over 9 bases. V was pared by 4 bases and J by 0 bases, with 4 bases of the junction left unmatched. CDR1 is MGHRA, CDR2 YSYEKL, per germline. The CDR3 is 15 residues long. CDR3 sequence reads: CASSRGTGSSYEQYF. CDR3 DNA sequence: TGCGCCAGCAGCCGAGGGACAGGGAGCTCCTACGAGCAGTACTTC.

The V and J genes are TRBV19 and TRBJ2-7; 8 bases match TRBD2. The germline V gene encodes CDR1 LNHDA and CDR2 SQIVND (reference sequence). V was clipped by 0 bases and J by 7 bases; unmatched bases: 11. The length of the CDR3 is 16 residues. The CDR3 loop reads CASSIDRFAGGSEQYF. The CDR3 nucleotides are TGTGCCAGTAGTATAGATCGTTTCGCGGGAGGTTCTGAGCAGTACTTC.

The sample holds one count of this clone. The chain recombines TRBV29-1 with TRBJ1-2, with D hard to call. This CDR3 spans 17 amino acids. The V end lost 2 bases, the J end lost 5 bases, and 24 bases lay between the germline ends. From germline, CDR1 is SQVTM and CDR2 ANQGSEA. Written as DNA, the CDR3 is TGCAGCGTTGAACCCCCCTACCGTTCCTCCGCCCGTTATGGCTACACCTTC. This sequence encodes CSVEPPYRSSARYGYTF.

The genes are TRBV19 and TRBJ2-7; possible D gene TRBD1, 6 bases. The ends were cut back, 5 bases at V and 2 bases at J, with 10 bases in the middle. The CDR3 is 13 amino acids. Germline V gene data show CDR1 as LNHDA and CDR2 as SQIVND (reference sequence). CDR3 residues: CASSPDRTYEQYF. The DNA for the CDR3 is TGTGCCAGTAGTCCCGACAGGACCTACGAGCAGTACTTC.

The chain recombines TRBV19 with TRBJ2-1; no reliable D call. The V and J ends lost 5 bases and 6 bases respectively, with 14 bases between them. CDR1 LNHDA and CDR2 SQIVND come from the germline V gene (reference sequence). The CDR3 is 14 amino acids. CDR3 protein: CASSVLDGGNEQFF. The CDR3 coding sequence is TGTGCCAGTAGTGTGCTAGACGGTGGCAATGAGCAGTTCTTC.